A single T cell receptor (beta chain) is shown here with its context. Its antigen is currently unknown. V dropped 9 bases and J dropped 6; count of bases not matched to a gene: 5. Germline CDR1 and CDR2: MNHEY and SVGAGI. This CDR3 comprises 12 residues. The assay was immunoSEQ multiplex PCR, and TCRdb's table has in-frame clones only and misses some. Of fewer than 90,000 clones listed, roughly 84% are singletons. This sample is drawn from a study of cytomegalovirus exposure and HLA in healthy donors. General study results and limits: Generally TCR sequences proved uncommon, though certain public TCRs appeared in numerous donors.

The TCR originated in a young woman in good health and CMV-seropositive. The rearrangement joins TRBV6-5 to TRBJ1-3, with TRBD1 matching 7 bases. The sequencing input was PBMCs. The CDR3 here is CASGTASNTIYF. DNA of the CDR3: TGTGCCAGTGGGACAGCATCAAACACCATATATTTT.